Presented here are 22 T cell receptor beta chains from one specimen sequenced in a study of T cells in Graves' hyperthyroidism and ophthalmopathy. Amplification yielded TCR beta CDR3 regions, with RNA transcripts as the source. The HTBI set primed first-round TCR CDR3 RT-PCR. TCRdb reanalysed the multiplex PCR reads using MiXCR and keeps one entry per CDR3 protein. The data show approximately 400,000 distinct CDR3 sequences, with over 11% seen just once and 25% to 30% held by the top ten. Sequencing used blood. These receptors came from a man in his fifties or sixties with Graves' ophthalmopathy.

With respect to this clonotype: Given a much more abundant clone one base away, this may be a read error. The gene calls are TRBV6-2 or TRBV6-3 and TRBJ1-1; possible D gene TRBD1, 6 bases. CDR3 length: 14 amino acids. Trimming stripped 7 bases from V and 4 bases from J, with 16 bases between. The germline V gene encodes CDR1 MNHEY and CDR2 SVGEGT. CDR3 in amino acids: CASKEYRESTEAFF. The CDR3 DNA sequence: TGTGCCAGCAAAGAGTACAGGGAGAGCACTGAAGCTTTCTTT.

The V and J genes are TRBV24-1 and TRBJ2-1, with unresolved D. Trimming removed 1 base from V and 9 bases from J, with 6 bases in between. The CDR3 contains 12 residues. Germline assignment: CDR1 KGHDR and CDR2 SFDVKD. CDR3 in amino acids: CATSDLRSEQFF. The CDR3 DNA reads TGTGCCACCAGTGATTTAAGGAGTGAGCAGTTCTTC.

V usage is TRBV15 and J usage is TRBJ2-1; D is tentatively TRBD1 or TRBD2 (5 bases each). Germline CDR1 reads LNHNV; CDR2 reads YYDKDF (reference sequence). The CDR3 has 16 residues. Trimming pared 3 bases from V and 2 bases from J, leaving 14 bases between. As DNA, the CDR3 is TGTGCCACCAGCAGCTGGGACGTAGATACCTACAATGAGCAGTTCTTC. Amino acid sequence: CATSSWDVDTYNEQFF.

This clonotype was recorded many times. This sequence joins TRBV20-1 and TRBJ2-3; TRBD2 matches at 13 bases. The J segment lost 7 bases and the V segment lost 6 bases, leaving 10 bases of the junction unmatched. Germline-derived CDR1 and CDR2 are DFQATT and SNEGSKA (reference sequence). This CDR3 region has 15 residues. The CDR3 loop reads CSANPPGLAGNTQYF. DNA for the CDR3: TGCAGTGCGAACCCTCCGGGACTAGCGGGGAATACGCAGTATTTT.

The genes are TRBV4-1 and TRBJ2-7, with 7 nucleotides matching TRBD1. Trimming removed 5 bases from V and 1 base from J; junction bases left unmatched: 17. The CDR3 totals 18 residues. From germline, CDR1 is MGHRA and CDR2 YSYEKL. The CDR3 DNA sequence: TGCGCCAGCAGCGCACGTACAATTTCCGGGACAGAATCCTACGAGCAGTACTTC. Its protein is CASSARTISGTESYEQYF.

V gene TRBV10-3 combines with J gene TRBJ2-3; no clear D. V gave up 3 bases and J gave up 5 bases, with 12 bases separating them. This CDR3 region has 14 residues. Looked up from germline, CDR1 is ENHRY and CDR2 is SYGVKD. Written as DNA, the CDR3 is TGTGCCATCAGTGAAACTTGGGATGGAGATACGCAGTATTTT. This sequence encodes CAISETWDGDTQYF.

This clonotype was detected ten times or more. The V call is TRBV2, the J call TRBJ2-1; a possible D gene is TRBD1 (6 bases). The germline V gene has CDR1 SNHLY and CDR2 FYNNEI. The CDR3 loop spans 12 amino acids. Trimming pared 6 bases from V and 4 bases from J, leaving 7 bases between. This chain's CDR3 is CASRGGYNEQFF. DNA for the CDR3: TGTGCCAGCAGAGGGGGTTACAATGAGCAGTTCTTC.

This clonotype was seen repeatedly, ten times or more. This chain joins TRBV12-3 or TRBV12-4 and TRBJ1-2; the D is unclear. Trimming stripped 2 bases from V and 5 bases from J, with 6 bases between. CDR3 length: 12 amino acids. In DNA form, the CDR3 reads TGTGCCAGCAGTTTACTCCCTTATGGCTACACCTTC. Amino acids: CASSLLPYGYTF.

This clonotype appeared many times. The CDR3 DNA is TGTGCCAGCAGCATAATAGGGGGTACGGGCAGCTCTGGAAACACCATATATTTT. This translates into CASSIIGGTGSSGNTIYF. The chain joins TRBV7-8 to TRBJ1-3; tentative D call: TRBD1 (6 bases). In germline, CDR1 is SGHVS, CDR2 FQNEAQ. There are 18 residues in the CDR3. V lost 5 bases and J 0 bases, leaving 20 bases between the germline ends.

The chain's CDR3 is CASRPAQRGLSKLFF. Written as DNA, the CDR3 is TGTGCCAGCAGACCCGCCCAGCGGGGGTTAAGTAAGCTGTTTTTT. V gene TRBV7-8 combines with J gene TRBJ2-2, with 8 positions matching TRBD2. Losses at the gene ends were 6 bases for V and 12 bases for J; bases not matched to a gene: 15. Looked up from germline, CDR1 is SGHVS and CDR2 is FQNEAQ. This CDR3 is 15 amino acids long.

The chain carries TRBV25-1 and TRBJ2-1; perhaps TRBD2 as D (7 bases). V lost 6 bases and J lost 6, with 18 bases in between. The germline CDR1 and CDR2 sequences are MGHDK and SYGVNS. The CDR3 has 15 residues. The CDR3 loop is CASSGGPLSGNEQFF. DNA of the CDR3: TGTGCCAGCAGCGGGGGGCCCCTCTCTGGCAATGAGCAGTTCTTC.

This chain uses TRBV6-1 with TRBJ1-2, with D possibly matching TRBD1 (6 bases). The CDR3 has 13 residues. V was clipped by 6 bases and J by 0 bases, with 8 bases between them. Germline CDR1 is MNHNS and CDR2 is SASEGT. The CDR3 reads CASRRTANYGYTF. DNA for the CDR3: TGTGCCAGCAGGCGGACAGCTAACTATGGCTACACCTTC.

This clonotype appeared many times. The CDR3 bases are TGTGCCAGCGGACGAGGGGCCGGGGCAGATACGCAGTATTTT. This encodes CASGRGAGADTQYF. The J gene is TRBJ2-3, the V gene TRBV27; possibly TRBD1 or TRBD2 for D (5 bases each). This CDR3 spans 14 amino acids. Germline V gives CDR1 MNHEY, CDR2 SMNVEV (reference sequence). V was shortened by 8 bases and J by 4 bases, with 16 bases between the two germline ends.

This clonotype was picked up many times. The rearrangement links TRBV11-2 to TRBJ2-1, with TRBD2 matching over 11 bases. The CDR3 spans 16 residues. The V gene end was trimmed by 2 bases and the J gene end by 6 bases; junction bases not matched to a gene: 6. From germline, CDR1 is SGHAT and CDR2 FQNNGV. As DNA, the CDR3 is TGTGCCAGCAGCTTAAGCCTAGCGGGAGGCCTCAATGAGCAGTTCTTC. It encodes CASSLSLAGGLNEQFF. Together with reference TRBV11-2 and TRBJ2-1, the CDR3 gives the full variable domain: EAGVAQSPRYKIIEKRQSVAFWCNPISGHATLYWYQQILGQGPKLLIQFQNNGVVDDSQLPKDRFSAERLKGVDSTLKIQPAKLEDSAVYLCASSLSLAGGLNEQFFGPGTRLTVL.

This clonotype was seen ten or more times. The J gene is TRBJ2-7, the V gene TRBV29-1; D is possibly TRBD1 (5 bases). Trimming cost V 0 bases and J 4 bases, with 16 bases left between them. The CDR3 loop spans 15 amino acids. Germline V lookup: CDR1 SQVTM, CDR2 ANQGSEA. CDR3 region: CSVEDLSGFVYEQYF. The CDR3 DNA is TGCAGCGTTGAAGATCTCTCAGGGTTTGTGTACGAGCAGTACTTC.

This clonotype was counted at least ten times. This chain uses TRBV7-9 with TRBJ2-7, with D possibly being TRBD1 (6 bases). The CDR3 has 12 residues. Between the trimmed V and J ends, which lost 7 bases and 1 base, there was a span of 8 bases. Germline V CDR1 and CDR2: SEHNR, FQNEAQ (reference sequence). The CDR3 here is CASTGASYEQYF. The CDR3 DNA sequence: TGTGCCAGCACAGGGGCTTCCTACGAGCAGTACTTC. The full variable domain, rest sourced from reference TRBV7-9 and TRBJ2-7, is DTGVSQNPRHKITKRGQNVTFRCDPISEHNRLYWYRQTLGQGPEFLTYFQNEAQLEKSRLLSDRFSAERPKGSFSTLEIQRTEQGDSAMYLCASTGASYEQYFGPGTRLTVT.

This clonotype was counted many times. This rearrangement joins TRBV20-1 to TRBJ2-1; perhaps TRBD1 as D (6 bases). Germline CDR1 is DFQATT and CDR2 is SNEGSKA (reference sequence). Trimming cost V 3 bases and J 5 bases, with 17 bases left between them. This CDR3 contains 15 residues. The CDR3 sequence: CSASRPDSGHNEQFF. For the CDR3, the DNA is TGCAGTGCTAGTAGGCCGGACAGTGGACACAATGAGCAGTTCTTC.

The chain recombines TRBV27 with TRBJ2-7; D possibly corresponds to TRBD2 (5 bases). The CDR3 length is 15 residues. Germline V gene sequence: CDR1 MNHEY, CDR2 SMNVEV (reference sequence). The V gene lost 0 bases and the J gene lost 6 bases, with 15 bases spanning the gap. CDR3 DNA: TGTGCCAGCAGTTTATCTACGAGGGTTACGGGCGAGCAGTACTTC. Translated, it gives CASSLSTRVTGEQYF.

The rearrangement joins TRBV7-8 to TRBJ1-5; weak D call: TRBD1 (5 bases). The germline V gene has CDR1 SGHVS and CDR2 FQNEAQ. The ends were cut back, 6 bases at V and 3 bases at J, with 18 bases in the middle. CDR3 length equals 16 residues. The CDR3 DNA reads as TGTGCCAGCAGTCATGTTCAGGGCTCGGCCAATCAGCCCCAGCATTTT. As protein: CASSHVQGSANQPQHF.

This clonotype was found many times. The chain is built from TRBV3-1 and TRBJ2-5; D gene ambiguous. Germline V gene sequence: CDR1 LGHDT, CDR2 YNNKEL (reference sequence). This CDR3 is built from 15 residues. The ends were cut back, 1 base at V and 3 bases at J, with 12 bases in the middle. CDR3 DNA: TGTGCCAGCAGCCAAGGGTCGGCAGGAGAAGAGACCCAGTACTTC. This sequence encodes CASSQGSAGEETQYF.

This clonotype was counted many times. The chain couples TRBV3-1 to TRBJ2-7, with TRBD2 matching 8 bases. This CDR3 region has 16 residues. Looked up from germline, CDR1 is LGHDT and CDR2 is YNNKEL (reference sequence). V was clipped by 4 bases and J by 5 bases; unmatched bases: 13. The CDR3, as DNA: TGTGCCAGCAGCCCAAGGGTCGGGAGGGGCGTCAACGAGCAGTACTTC. It translates to CASSPRVGRGVNEQYF.

This clonotype was detected ten times or more. The chain links TRBV28 to TRBJ2-3, with 9 bases fitting TRBD1. CDR3 size: 15 residues. Germline CDR1 MDHEN, CDR2 SYDVKM. The trim removed 6 bases at V and 4 bases at J, leaving 8 bases unmatched. As DNA, the CDR3 is TGTGCCAGCAGGCTCCGGGACAGGGAAGCAGATACGCAGTATTTT. Its protein product is CASRLRDREADTQYF.